This passage covers 9 T cell receptor beta chains from one sample sequenced in a study of CD8 T cells in ankylosing spondylitis. TCRdb itself ran the 5' RACE reads through MiXCR, one entry per CDR3 protein. The sample holds tens of thousands of distinct CDR3 sequences; about 5.2% are singletons and the top ten take 2.2%. The specimen was blood, either unsorted or a sorted T cell fraction (not recorded which). These receptors all come from a male donor with ankylosing spondylitis or in good health (not recorded which).

This clonotype was recorded many times. The chain couples TRBV27 to TRBJ1-5; D call uncertain. This CDR3 comprises 14 residues. Per germline, CDR1 MNHEY and CDR2 SMNVEV (reference sequence). The V end lost 5 bases, the J end lost 9 bases, and 17 bases lay between the germline ends. CDR3 protein: CASSPAGVALPQHF. In DNA, the CDR3 is TGTGCCAGCAGTCCCGCCGGGGTGGCCCTGCCCCAGCATTTT.

This clonotype was counted many times. The V call is TRBV7-8, the J call TRBJ1-4; a weak D match, TRBD1 (6 bases). CDR1 SGHVS and CDR2 FQNEAQ come from the germline V gene. The V end lost 8 bases, the J end lost 8 bases, and 12 bases lay between the germline ends. The length of the CDR3 is 12 residues. The DNA for the CDR3 is TGTGCCAGCTGCAGGGGTCGCGAAAAACTGTTTTTT. Its protein product is CASCRGREKLFF.

This clonotype was counted at least ten times. This rearrangement joins TRBV4-1 to TRBJ1-6; 11 bases align to TRBD1. The germline CDR1 and CDR2 sequences are MGHRA and YSYEKL. This CDR3 spans 16 amino acids. Trimming cost V 1 base and J 11 bases; bases outside gene matches: 7. The chain's CDR3 is CASSQGDRGLGAPLHF. CDR3 bases: TGCGCCAGCAGCCAAGGGGACAGGGGGTTGGGGGCACCCCTCCACTTT.

This clonotype was recorded many times. The CDR3 nucleotides are TGTGCCAGCAGCTCACCCCACCGGGGGGGACCAGATACGCAGTATTTT. Translated: CASSSPHRGGPDTQYF. The chain combines TRBV7-2 with TRBJ2-3, with TRBD2 identical over 8 bases. The J segment lost 4 bases and the V segment lost 4 bases, leaving 10 bases of the junction unmatched. Germline CDR1 reads SGHTA; CDR2 reads FQGNSA. The CDR3 runs to 16 residues.

This clonotype was picked up many times. This CDR3 reads CASSFGSSYEQYF. The CDR3 DNA reads as TGTGCCAGCAGTTTTGGGAGTTCCTACGAGCAGTACTTC. The chain employs TRBV12-3 or TRBV12-4 and TRBJ2-7; perhaps TRBD2 as D (5 bases). This CDR3 region has 13 residues. V was pared by 3 bases and J by 1 base, with 7 bases between.

Ten or more counts support this clonotype. This chain joins TRBV12-3 or TRBV12-4 and TRBJ1-1; 7 nucleotides align to TRBD1. Trimming cost V 5 bases and J 0 bases; bases outside gene matches: 3. This CDR3 is 14 amino acids long. CDR3 nucleotide sequence: TGTGCCAGCAGTCGACAGGGAGTGAACACTGAAGCTTTCTTT. Amino acids: CASSRQGVNTEAFF.

This clonotype was found many times. The genes are TRBV4-1 and TRBJ2-5; D is unclear. The CDR3 contains 15 residues. The germline V and J ends were trimmed by 1 base and 5 bases, with 14 bases remaining between them. Germline-derived CDR1 and CDR2 are MGHRA and YSYEKL. CDR3 nucleotides: TGCGCCAGCAGCCAAGTAGGAAAGGATTTGGAGACCCAGTACTTC. Amino acids: CASSQVGKDLETQYF.

This clonotype came up many times. This chain links TRBV3-1 with TRBJ2-7; D possibly uses TRBD1 or TRBD2 (5 bases each). Trimming took 0 bases from V and 2 from J, leaving 8 bases between them. This CDR3 is 14 amino acids long. Germline values: CDR1 LGHDT, CDR2 YNNKEL (reference sequence). The CDR3 DNA reads TGTGCCAGCAGCCAAGACTGGGGGACCTACGAGCAGTACTTC. This codes for CASSQDWGTYEQYF.

In its sample, this clonotype was seen many times. The chain uses TRBV12-3 or TRBV12-4 and TRBJ2-2, with a tentative D call TRBD2 (7 bases). CDR3 length: 15 amino acids. Deletions cut 3 bases from V and 4 bases from J, with 12 bases between. CDR3 residues: CASSFGGTPTGELFF. The CDR3 DNA is TGTGCCAGCAGTTTCGGGGGGACACCCACCGGGGAGCTGTTTTTT.